Presented here are 21 T cell receptor beta chains from one specimen sequenced in a study of healthy donors' naive CD4 and CD8 T cells. A linear amplification protocol produced the TCR libraries from 500 ng of total RNA. One entry per CDR3 protein results from TCRdb running MiXCR on the reads. Of 150,000 to 200,000 distinct CDR3 sequences in the sample, around 80% were seen once. Specimen: naive CD4+ and CD8+ T cells sorted from blood, pooled from several donors. Source of these receptors: a pool of human donors in good health; the sample pools cells from several healthy donors.

In DNA form, the CDR3 reads TGTGCCTGGAGTGTAAACGTGAACACTGAAGCTTTCTTT. This encodes CAWSVNVNTEAFF. J is TRBJ1-1 and V is TRBV30; D ambiguous. This CDR3 has 13 amino acids. Germline assignment: CDR1 GTSNPN and CDR2 SVGIG (reference sequence). The V end lost 0 bases, the J end lost 0 bases, and 5 bases lay between the germline ends.

This clonotype was seen a handful of times. The chain recombines TRBV4-2 with TRBJ1-1, with TRBD1 as a possible D gene (6 bases). The V gene's germline CDR1 is LGHNA and CDR2 YNFKEQ. The CDR3 is made up of 14 amino acids. The V and J ends lost 0 bases and 9 bases respectively, with 14 bases between them. CDR3 DNA sequence: TGTGCCAGCAGCCAAGAGTTGGGGGACATCCAAGCTTTCTTT. Amino acid sequence: CASSQELGDIQAFF.

CDR3 nucleotides: TGCAGCGTTGTTCAGGGTCTAGAAGAGCAGTACTTC. Its translation: CSVVQGLEEQYF. The chain recombines TRBV29-1 with TRBJ2-7, with D possibly matching TRBD1 (5 bases). Germline V gene sequence: CDR1 SQVTM, CDR2 ANQGSEA. Between the trimmed V and J ends, which lost 4 bases and 7 bases, there was a span of 14 bases. CDR3 length equals 12 residues.

The chain uses TRBV29-1 and TRBJ2-1; TRBD2 is a possible D gene (5 bases). This CDR3 region has 12 residues. The germline CDR1 and CDR2 sequences are SQVTM and ANQGSEA. Trimming took 4 bases from V and 9 from J, leaving 13 bases between them. The DNA of the CDR3 is TGCAGCGTTGTGGAGGTCCTAGGTGAGCAGTTCTTC. This gives the protein CSVVEVLGEQFF.

The CDR3 DNA follows: TGCAGCGCCCCTGGGCAGGGGCCCTACGAGCAGTACTTC. Translating it yields CSAPGQGPYEQYF. This chain uses TRBV29-1 with TRBJ2-7; D is possibly TRBD1 (6 bases). V lost 7 bases, J lost 2 bases, and 15 bases lay in between. Germline lookup yields CDR1 SQVTM and CDR2 ANQGSEA. The CDR3 is made up of 13 amino acids.

In its sample, this clonotype was seen once. At one end, the junction sequence differs from germline, possibly due to a read error. V gene TRBV4-3 combines with J gene TRBJ2-5; no clear D. This CDR3 has 14 residues. CDR1 and CDR2 (germline): LGHNA, YSLEER. The CDR3 nucleotides are TGCGCCAGCAGCCAAGAGGCCCGCCAAGAGACCCAGTGCTTC. The encoded protein is CASSQEARQETQCF.

The chain has TRBV27 and TRBJ2-3, with D unresolved. The V end was cut by 2 bases, the J end by 1 base, with 4 bases between. Germline loops: CDR1 MNHEY, CDR2 SMNVEV (reference sequence). This CDR3 contains 13 residues. DNA for the CDR3: TGTGCCAGCAGTTTAACCCGCACAGATACGCAGTATTTT. Its protein is CASSLTRTDTQYF.

The CDR3 here is CSVAAGAGSYNEQFF. The CDR3 DNA is TGCAGCGTTGCCGCGGGAGCGGGCTCCTACAATGAGCAGTTCTTC. The V and J genes are TRBV29-1 and TRBJ2-1, with 7 bases aligning to TRBD2. V shed 4 bases and J 0 bases; nucleotides not matched to a gene: 6. The CDR3 runs to 15 residues. Germline-derived CDR1 and CDR2 are SQVTM and ANQGSEA.

The V gene is TRBV5-1, the J gene TRBJ2-3, with a tentative D call TRBD1 (5 bases). Trimming removed 2 bases from V and 5 bases from J, with 12 bases in between. This CDR3 is built from 14 residues. Germline V gene lookup returns CDR1 SGHRS and CDR2 YFSETQ. The CDR3 nucleotides read TGCGCCAGCAGCTTAAATGCCCAGGGAGATACGCAGTATTTT. Translating it yields CASSLNAQGDTQYF. Complete variable domain (other parts from reference TRBV5-1 and TRBJ2-3): KAGVTQTPRYLIKTRGQQVTLSCSPISGHRSVSWYQQTPGQGLQFLFEYFSETQRNKGNFPGRFSGRQFSNSRSEMNVSTLELGDSALYLCASSLNAQGDTQYFGPGTRLTVL.

The chain employs TRBV6-5 and TRBJ1-2; TRBD1 might be the D (5 bases). The CDR3 runs 11 residues. Per germline, CDR1 MNHEY and CDR2 SVGAGI. V gave up 8 bases and J gave up 5 bases, with 9 bases separating them. The CDR3 loop is CASQGGYGYTF. CDR3 bases: TGTGCCAGCCAGGGTGGATATGGCTACACCTTC.

The chain links TRBV12-3 or TRBV12-4 to TRBJ2-5; D perhaps matches TRBD2 (6 bases). The CDR3 has 14 residues. The germline V and J ends were trimmed by 7 bases and 3 bases, with 15 bases remaining between them. The CDR3: CASTQTGVEETQYF. The CDR3 DNA sequence: TGTGCCAGCACGCAAACGGGAGTAGAAGAGACCCAGTACTTC.

The rearrangement joins TRBV20-1 to TRBJ2-7; 9 bases fit TRBD1. V lost 6 bases to trimming and J lost 7 bases; unmatched junction nucleotides: 7. The germline gives CDR1 DFQATT, CDR2 SNEGSKA (reference sequence). CDR3 length: 12 amino acids. CDR3 sequence reads: CSAAGTGREQYF. The CDR3 region has the DNA TGCAGTGCAGCCGGGACAGGGCGGGAGCAGTACTTC.

A few counts support this clonotype. The chain carries TRBV27 and TRBJ1-5; D call uncertain. Trimming cost V 6 bases and J 2 bases, with 11 bases left between them. This CDR3 has 14 residues. Germline-derived CDR1 and CDR2 are MNHEY and SMNVEV (reference sequence). CDR3 amino acids: CASRNGLGNQPQHF. As DNA, the CDR3 is TGTGCCAGCAGAAACGGTCTGGGCAATCAGCCCCAGCATTTT.

The chain couples TRBV27 to TRBJ1-1; tentative D call: TRBD1 (5 bases). V was trimmed by 2 bases and J by 5 bases, leaving 12 bases between them. Germline CDR1 and CDR2: MNHEY and SMNVEV (reference sequence). The CDR3 is 14 residues long. CDR3 nucleotide sequence: TGTGCCAGCAGTTTAGAGCGGGGGTCAACTGAAGCTTTCTTT. Encoded protein: CASSLERGSTEAFF.

The chain is built from TRBV5-1 and TRBJ2-2; perhaps D is TRBD1 or TRBD2 (5 bases each). Germline values: CDR1 SGHRS, CDR2 YFSETQ. V dropped 0 bases and J dropped 3 bases, with 9 bases sitting between them. The CDR3 has 15 amino acids. CDR3 sequence (DNA): TGCGCCAGCAGCTTGGACGGGACCGACACCGGGGAGCTGTTTTTT. Amino acids: CASSLDGTDTGELFF. The whole variable domain, filled in from reference TRBV5-1 and TRBJ2-2, reads KAGVTQTPRYLIKTRGQQVTLSCSPISGHRSVSWYQQTPGQGLQFLFEYFSETQRNKGNFPGRFSGRQFSNSRSEMNVSTLELGDSALYLCASSLDGTDTGELFFGEGSRLTVL.

V and J are TRBV7-8 and TRBJ1-5; D call uncertain. V lost 0 bases and J 6 bases, leaving 6 bases between the germline ends. The CDR3 is 13 residues long. The germline CDR1 and CDR2 sequences are SGHVS and FQNEAQ. The CDR3 DNA reads as TGTGCCAGCAGCTTAGCGGATATTCAGCCCCAGCATTTT. Translation: CASSLADIQPQHF. The full variable domain, its missing parts supplied by reference TRBV7-8 and TRBJ1-5, is GAGVSQSPRYKVAKRGQDVALRCDPISGHVSLFWYQQALGQGPEFLTYFQNEAQLDKSGLPSDRFFAERPEGSVSTLKIQRTQQEDSAVYLCASSLADIQPQHFGDGTRLSIL.

The rearrangement joins TRBV29-1 to TRBJ1-2; 8 nucleotides align to TRBD1. The CDR3 runs to 10 residues. V was clipped by 5 bases and J by 11 bases; unmatched bases: 4. Per germline, CDR1 SQVTM and CDR2 ANQGSEA. This chain's CDR3 is CSVLTGVYTF. As DNA, the CDR3 is TGCAGCGTTTTGACAGGGGTATACACCTTC. The variable domain in full, completed from reference TRBV29-1 and TRBJ1-2, reads SAVISQKPSRDICQRGTSLTIQCQVDSQVTMMFWYRQQPGQSLTLIATANQGSEATYESGFVIDKFPISRPNLTFSTLTVSNMSPEDSSIYLCSVLTGVYTFGSGTRLTVV.

V and J are TRBV29-1 and TRBJ2-7, with no clear D. The V end was cut by 6 bases, the J end by 3 bases, with 21 bases between. CDR1 SQVTM and CDR2 ANQGSEA come from the germline V gene. This CDR3 region has 15 residues. The CDR3 DNA sequence: TGCAGCGTCAAAACACCGGCCCCCTATTTCTACGAGCAGTACTTC. Its translation is CSVKTPAPYFYEQYF.

The gene calls are TRBV6-6 and TRBJ2-1; 8 nucleotides line up with TRBD2. CDR3 length equals 16 residues. Germline CDR1 and CDR2: MNHNY and SVGAGI (reference sequence). The ends lost 5 bases at V and 9 bases at J; junction bases unmatched: 15. CDR3 protein: CASSPVAGTPTGEQFF. The CDR3 DNA sequence: TGTGCCAGCAGTCCAGTAGCGGGGACCCCTACGGGTGAGCAGTTCTTC.

This clonotype was observed a handful of times. The chain combines TRBV30 with TRBJ2-7, with TRBD1 matching 9 bases. The length of the CDR3 is 12 residues. Germline V gene sequence: CDR1 GTSNPN, CDR2 SVGIG (reference sequence). The J segment lost 3 bases and the V segment lost 7 bases, leaving 4 bases of the junction unmatched. CDR3 residues: CAFRDRVYEQYF. CDR3 nucleotide sequence: TGTGCCTTCCGGGACAGGGTCTACGAGCAGTACTTC.

There are a few counts of this clonotype. The chain recombines TRBV11-1 with TRBJ2-3; D remains ambiguous. This CDR3 region has 12 residues. With 3 bases removed from V and 8 bases from J, the gap between germline ends came to 9 bases. The germline CDR1 and CDR2 sequences are SGHAT and FQDESV (reference sequence). CDR3 protein: CASSFSSGTQYF. DNA for the CDR3: TGTGCCAGCAGCTTCTCCTCTGGTACGCAGTATTTT.